This paragraph covers one TCR beta chain sequence. There is no known antigen for this receptor. No base quality information exists; no much larger clone differs at one position. V is pared back by 3 bases and J by 0 bases, with 12 bases lying between the germline termini. CDR3 length: 17 amino acids, cysteine to phenylalanine. Only CDR3 DNA remains: 51 bases, in frame from the first base. The CDR1 and CDR2 encoded by the germline V gene (reference sequence) are MNHEY and SMNVEV. Multiplex touch-down PCR with a mixed TRB-A/B primer pool was used to amplify rearranged TRB sequences covering the V, D and J segments. Illumina adapters and sample indices were added to the amplicons in two consecutive PCR reactions performed with Phusion HS II polymerase. Amplicons were gel-purified with the NucleoSpin Gel and PCR Clean-up kit, then checked with Qubit and an Agilent 2100 Bioanalyzer. Libraries were sequenced on an Illumina MiSeq using 600-cycle, single-indexed, paired-end runs. The authors processed their data as follows. Processing of the TRB sequences was carried out with MiXCR versions 2.12 and 3.0.5. Each unique CDR3 nucleotide sequence was treated as one clone, and only productive sequences with two or more reads were kept. The repertoire metrics were Shannon diversity, evenness, clonality (calculated as one minus evenness), and diversity profiles parameterized by alpha from 0 to 5. The IGoR algorithm was used to calculate generation probabilities for clones in the paired samples taken before and after chemotherapy. TCRdb trimmed public reads at Q25 via fastp, called clones via MiXCR and kept in-frame beta chains. Entries are consolidated by CDR3 protein sequence, retaining the most common genes and DNA. TCRdb, not the authors, supplied the V and J calls. The sample records some 2,200 distinct CDR3 sequences, about 33% of which are singletons. Roughly 70% of the sample is held by the ten biggest clonotypes.

This sample stems from a study of T cell repertoires in aging, cancer and after chemotherapy (dated by TCRdb to 2018 to 2020). The study in broad terms: The donors fell into six age groups ranging from 30 or younger to 70 or older, and each group had at least three individuals. In the solid tumor group, the paired samples taken before and after chemotherapy came from brain tumor (glioblastoma) patients given temozolomide-based therapy. The full dataset contained about 10 million TCR reads. To look at immunoaging and at how T cells reconstitute after chemotherapy, the study profiled TCR beta repertoires in peripheral blood from both healthy donors and cancer patients. Alongside under 100 healthy donors serving as a reference group, the cohort included 200 to 250 cancer patients, of whom some 90 had hematological cancers and 110 to 140 had solid cancers. What the research found in general, with its limitations: The authors noted that the repertoire data do not allow conclusions about immunological memory after chemotherapy. Declining TCR diversity with age in healthy donors was mainly explained by loss of richness; in cancer patients, loss of evenness also contributed. Significantly lower blood TCR diversity and higher clonality were observed in untreated patients with hematological or solid cancers than in age-matched healthy donors. Median generation probability increased over the chemotherapy interval in both cancer cohorts, suggesting repertoire reconstitution through rebound thymic output.

TCR beta rearrangements were amplified from genomic DNA isolated from peripheral blood, not from sorted cells or RNA. Recombination joined TRBV27 with TRBJ2-6, with the D gene not clear enough to name. The TCR sequence derives from a human donor with a solid tumor. The sequencing input was blood. The DNA sequence is TGTGCCAGCAGTTTTAGTCGGGTATACTCTGGGGCCAACGTCCTGACTTTC. Its coded protein is CASSFSRVYSGANVLTF.